A single sample is the source of the 11 T cell receptor beta chains below, sequenced in a study of CD8 T cells in Susac syndrome. Random hexamers were used to reverse transcribe an amount of roughly 0.45 to 1 ug RNA. Via MiXCR, TCRdb re-called the immunoSEQ multiplex PCR reads, giving one row per CDR3 protein. This sample has approximately 210,000 distinct CDR3 sequences, with roughly 93% found just once. Material for sequencing was CD4+ T cells from PBMCs. Source of these receptors: a human donor with Susac syndrome.

The chain couples TRBV4-3 to TRBJ1-5; possible D gene TRBD1, 6 bases. Per the germline V gene, CDR1 is LGHNA and CDR2 is YSLEER. Trimming took 0 bases from V and 5 from J, leaving 14 bases between them. The CDR3 covers 16 residues. CDR3: CASSQDIQGLYQPQHF. The CDR3 DNA reads as TGCGCCAGCAGCCAAGATATCCAGGGGTTATATCAGCCCCAGCATTTT.

This clonotype has just one count. V gene TRBV30 combines with J gene TRBJ1-2, with D possibly matching TRBD1 (5 bases). The germline V and J ends were trimmed by 4 bases and 4 bases, with 16 bases remaining between them. The CDR3 sequence is 14 residues long. Germline values: CDR1 GTSNPN, CDR2 SVGIG (reference sequence). CDR3 loop: CAWNSPGTVYGYTF. In DNA form, the CDR3 reads TGTGCCTGGAACAGCCCCGGGACCGTCTATGGCTACACCTTC.

J is TRBJ2-1 and V is TRBV20-1; 13 bases are a match to TRBD2. The CDR3 totals 14 residues. Per the germline V gene, CDR1 is DFQATT and CDR2 is SNEGSKA (reference sequence). The CDR3 nucleotides are TGCACCGTGAGGACTAGCGGGGGAAACAATGAGCAGTTCTTC. This sequence encodes CTVRTSGGNNEQFF.

The genes are TRBV5-4 and TRBJ2-3; 8 bases align to TRBD2. Unmatched junction bases numbered 9, after V lost 5 bases and J lost 7 bases. CDR1 SGHNT and CDR2 YYREEE come from the germline V gene (reference sequence). The CDR3 spans 14 residues. CDR3 protein: CASSSWTSPNTQYF. CDR3 nucleotide sequence: TGTGCCAGCAGTTCCTGGACTAGCCCCAATACGCAGTATTTT.

V usage is TRBV5-1 and J usage is TRBJ2-6, with 9 bases that match TRBD1. The CDR3 is made up of 15 amino acids. The V segment lost 4 bases and the J segment 6 bases; nucleotides outside the gene matches: 5. The germline V gene encodes CDR1 SGHRS and CDR2 YFSETQ. The CDR3 is CASSTTGGEANVLTF. CDR3 sequence (DNA): TGCGCCAGCAGCACGACAGGGGGTGAGGCCAACGTCCTGACTTTC.

This chain connects TRBV20-1 to TRBJ2-3; possible D gene TRBD2, 5 bases. The CDR3 is made up of 15 amino acids. V was clipped by 3 bases and J by 3 bases, with 16 bases between them. CDR1 is DFQATT, CDR2 SNEGSKA, per germline (reference sequence). The CDR3 DNA sequence: TGCAGTGCTAGGGGGTCAGGAGGAGCTACAGATACGCAGTATTTT. Its translation: CSARGSGGATDTQYF.

The genes are TRBV20-1 and TRBJ1-1; D is possibly TRBD1 (6 bases). CDR1 is DFQATT and CDR2 is SNEGSKA in the germline V gene (reference sequence). Trimming stripped 6 bases from V and 5 bases from J, with 13 bases between. This CDR3 is 12 amino acids long. CDR3 DNA sequence: TGCAGTGCCCATGACAGGCTGACTGAAGCTTTCTTT. As protein: CSAHDRLTEAFF.

The gene calls are TRBV5-1 and TRBJ2-3; 8 bases map to TRBD2. Unmatched junction bases numbered 7, after V lost 1 base and J lost 6 bases. Germline-derived CDR1 and CDR2 are SGHRS and YFSETQ. This CDR3 has 15 residues. The CDR3 reads CASSLRGLEADTQYF. The CDR3 DNA reads TGCGCCAGCAGCTTGCGGGGACTAGAGGCGGATACGCAGTATTTT. Variable domain in full (rest from reference TRBV5-1 and TRBJ2-3): KAGVTQTPRYLIKTRGQQVTLSCSPISGHRSVSWYQQTPGQGLQFLFEYFSETQRNKGNFPGRFSGRQFSNSRSEMNVSTLELGDSALYLCASSLRGLEADTQYFGPGTRLTVL.

The chain is built from TRBV2 and TRBJ2-5; no definite D call. The CDR3 has 12 residues. Germline CDR1 SNHLY, CDR2 FYNNEI. Trimming left V 6 bases short and J 5 bases short, with 10 bases between. CDR3 in amino acids: CASRLLSETQYF. CDR3 nucleotides: TGTGCCAGCAGACTGCTTAGTGAGACCCAGTACTTC.

The J gene is TRBJ2-1, the V gene TRBV29-1; a weak D match, TRBD2 (7 bases). The V end lost 4 bases, the J end lost 8 bases, and 12 bases lay between the germline ends. This CDR3 has 12 residues. Per the germline V gene, CDR1 is SQVTM and CDR2 is ANQGSEA. DNA of the CDR3: TGCAGCGTTGTAAGGGGGGGCGATGAGCAGTTCTTC. Its translation is CSVVRGGDEQFF.

The chain employs TRBV6-5 and TRBJ2-7; D is unresolved. From germline, CDR1 is MNHEY and CDR2 SVGAGI. Deletions cut 10 bases from V and 3 bases from J, with 16 bases between. CDR3 length equals 13 residues. The CDR3 DNA is TGTGCCACGTCGCGGAGCCTGAACTACGAGCAGTACTTC. This sequence encodes CATSRSLNYEQYF.